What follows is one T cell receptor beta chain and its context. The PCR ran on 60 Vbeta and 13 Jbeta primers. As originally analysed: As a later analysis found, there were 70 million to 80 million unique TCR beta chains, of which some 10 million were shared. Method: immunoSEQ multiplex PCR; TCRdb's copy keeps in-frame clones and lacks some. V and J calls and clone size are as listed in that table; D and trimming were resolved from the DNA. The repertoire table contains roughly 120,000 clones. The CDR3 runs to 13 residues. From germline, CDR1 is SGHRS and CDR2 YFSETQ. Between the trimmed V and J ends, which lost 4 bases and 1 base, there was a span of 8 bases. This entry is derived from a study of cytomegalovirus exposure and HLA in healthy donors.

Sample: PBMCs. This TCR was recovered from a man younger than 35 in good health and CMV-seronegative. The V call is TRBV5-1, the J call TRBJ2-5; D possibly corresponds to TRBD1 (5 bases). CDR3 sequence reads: CASSPDSQETQYF. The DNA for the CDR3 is TGCGCCAGCAGCCCCGACAGCCAAGAGACCCAGTACTTC.